This entry lists 10 T cell receptor beta chains sequenced from one sample in a study of low-dose radiotherapy and immunotherapy resistance in tumors. Time point defined: after trial treatment. Noted treatment: LDRT plus nivolumab, ipilimumab, low-dose cyclophosphamide and aspirin (RACIN trial). Using a constant-region primer together with a V-primer adapter, TCRs were subjected to around 20 PCR cycles of amplification. TCRdb re-called the reads with MiXCR, one entry per CDR3 protein. The profile shows roughly 52,000 distinct CDR3 sequences, around 35% of them singletons. The sequencing used PBMCs, collected after low-dose radiotherapy plus immunotherapy. The source is a male donor with rectosigmoid adenocarcinoma.

This clonotype was seen ten or more times. The chain is built from TRBV18 and TRBJ2-1; TRBD2 is a possible D gene (6 bases). Germline values: CDR1 KGHSH, CDR2 LQKENI. The CDR3 totals 17 residues. Trimming took off 6 bases at V and 1 base at J, with 19 bases between the two ends. Here the CDR3 DNA reads TGTGCCAGCTCCCGCGGGGTCGCTAGCGAGTCCTACAATGAGCAGTTCTTC. It specifies CASSRGVASESYNEQFF. The entire variable domain, with the rest obtained from reference TRBV18 and TRBJ2-1, is as follows: NAGVMQNPRHLVRRRGQEARLRCSPMKGHSHVYWYRQLPEEGLKFMVYLQKENIIDESGMPKERFSAEFPKEGPSILRIQQVVRGDSAAYFCASSRGVASESYNEQFFGPGTRLTVL.

The rearrangement uses TRBV6-2 or TRBV6-3 and TRBJ1-4, with 7 nucleotides matching TRBD1. CDR3 size: 15 residues. Germline CDR1 MNHEY, CDR2 SVGEGT. V was pared by 6 bases and J by 5 bases, with 9 bases of the junction left unmatched. The CDR3 sequence is CASSARQGLNEKLFF. In DNA form, the CDR3 reads TGTGCCAGCAGCGCCCGACAGGGATTAAATGAAAAACTGTTTTTT.

V gene TRBV28 combines with J gene TRBJ2-3; 10 nucleotides agree with TRBD2. Germline lookup yields CDR1 MDHEN and CDR2 SYDVKM. The CDR3 covers 18 residues. The ends lost 3 bases at V and 0 bases at J; junction bases unmatched: 9. This CDR3 is CASSFRLAGVGSTDTQYF. The CDR3, as DNA: TGTGCCAGCAGTTTTCGGCTAGCGGGAGTAGGAAGCACAGATACGCAGTATTTT.

The chain uses TRBV5-1 and TRBJ1-3; no definite D call. Deletions cut 0 bases from V and 0 bases from J, with 7 bases between. CDR3 size: 15 residues. Germline V gene lookup returns CDR1 SGHRS and CDR2 YFSETQ. The CDR3 spells CASSLDGSSGNTIYF. The CDR3, as DNA: TGCGCCAGCAGCTTGGACGGATCCTCTGGAAACACCATATATTTT.

This clonotype was observed a few times. The gene calls are TRBV10-3 and TRBJ2-3, with 12 bases that match TRBD1. Germline CDR1 and CDR2: ENHRY and SYGVKD. The J segment lost 10 bases and the V segment lost 7 bases, leaving 15 bases of the junction unmatched. This CDR3 is 16 amino acids long. Here the CDR3 reads CAINSGTGGAEMAQYF. CDR3 bases: TGTGCCATCAACTCCGGGACAGGGGGCGCCGAGATGGCGCAGTATTTT.

This clonotype was recorded many times. The CDR3: CASSLGEGRGDTQYF. The CDR3, as DNA: TGCGCCAGCAGCCTAGGAGAGGGGAGGGGAGATACGCAGTATTTT. The chain employs TRBV5-1 and TRBJ2-3; 7 bases map to TRBD2. CDR1 is SGHRS, CDR2 YFSETQ, per germline. V dropped 4 bases and J dropped 5; count of bases not matched to a gene: 10. This CDR3 is built from 15 residues.

This clonotype was detected many times. This sequence joins TRBV7-9 and TRBJ2-7; D perhaps matches TRBD2 (5 bases). V lost 3 bases and J 2 bases, leaving 8 bases between the germline ends. CDR1 and CDR2 (germline): SEHNR, FQNEAQ (reference sequence). The CDR3 is 13 amino acids. The CDR3 protein is CASSLSGTYEQYF. The CDR3 DNA follows: TGTGCCAGCAGCTTGTCCGGGACCTACGAGCAGTACTTC.

This clonotype was seen many times. The V gene is TRBV12-5, the J gene TRBJ2-3, with 7 bases lining up with TRBD1. CDR1 LGHNT and CDR2 FRNRAP come from the germline V gene. After removal of 7 bases from V and 5 bases from J, the junction contained 12 bases not matched to a gene. The length of the CDR3 is 15 residues. CDR3 in DNA: TGTGCTAGTGCCTCCGGACAGGTCGAAATAGATACGCAGTATTTT. This sequence encodes CASASGQVEIDTQYF.

This rearrangement joins TRBV20-1 to TRBJ2-5; the D is unclear. Germline V gene sequence: CDR1 DFQATT, CDR2 SNEGSKA (reference sequence). The CDR3 spans 12 residues. Trimming shortened V by 0 bases and J by 5 bases, and 7 bases separated the two germline ends. In DNA, the CDR3 is TGCAGTGCTAGAGAGCGTGGGGAGACCCAGTACTTC. This encodes CSARERGETQYF.

CDR3 bases: TGTGCCAGTACCCCGGACAATTACAATCAGCCCCAGCATTTT. This gives the protein CASTPDNYNQPQHF. The V gene is TRBV19, the J gene TRBJ1-5; perhaps TRBD1 as D (5 bases). Germline lookup yields CDR1 LNHDA and CDR2 SQIVND (reference sequence). The CDR3 consists of 14 residues. Trimming shortened V by 7 bases and J by 3 bases, and 13 bases separated the two germline ends.